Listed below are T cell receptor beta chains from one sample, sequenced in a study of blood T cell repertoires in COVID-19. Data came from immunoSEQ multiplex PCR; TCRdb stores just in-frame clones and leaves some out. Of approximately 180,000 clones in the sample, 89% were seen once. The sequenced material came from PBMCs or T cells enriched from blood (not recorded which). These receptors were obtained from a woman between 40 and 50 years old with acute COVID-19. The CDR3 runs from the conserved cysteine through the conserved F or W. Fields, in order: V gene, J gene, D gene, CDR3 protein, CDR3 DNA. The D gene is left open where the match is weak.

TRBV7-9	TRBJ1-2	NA	CASSSTELTNGYTF	TGTGCCAGCAGCTCCACGGAGTTAACGAATGGCTACACCTTC
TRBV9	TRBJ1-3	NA	CASSVAFAGNTIYF	TGTGCCAGCAGCGTAGCTTTTGCTGGAAACACCATATATTTT
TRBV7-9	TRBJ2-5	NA	CASSGSRDQETQYF	TGTGCCAGCAGCGGTTCGAGGGACCAAGAGACCCAGTACTTC
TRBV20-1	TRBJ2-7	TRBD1	CSAGQGHEQYF	TGCAGTGCAGGACAGGGCCACGAGCAGTACTTC
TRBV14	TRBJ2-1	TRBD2	CASSQFTGGGPHEQFF	TGTGCCAGCAGCCAATTTACGGGGGGGGGCCCCCATGAGCAGTTCTTC
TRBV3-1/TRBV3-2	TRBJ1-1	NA	CASSLGGKAFF	TGTGCCAGCAGCCTCGGGGGTAAAGCTTTCTTT
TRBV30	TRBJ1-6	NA	CAWSHSGGGLNSPLHF	TGTGCCTGGAGCCATTCGGGGGGAGGCCTAAATTCACCCCTCCACTTT
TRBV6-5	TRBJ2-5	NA	CASSYTEGGAWETQYF	TGTGCCAGCAGTTACACAGAAGGCGGGGCTTGGGAGACCCAGTACTTC
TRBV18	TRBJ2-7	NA	CASSPPWDTHEQYF	TGTGCCAGCTCACCACCGTGGGACACACACGAGCAGTACTTC
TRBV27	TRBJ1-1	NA	CASSLSGTNTEAFF	TGTGCCAGCAGTTTATCCGGGACTAACACTGAAGCTTTCTTT
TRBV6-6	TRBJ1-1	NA	CASTYRGSNTEAFF	TGTGCCAGCACATATCGGGGTTCGAACACTGAAGCTTTCTTT
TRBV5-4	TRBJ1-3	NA	CASSYRGNSGNTIYF	TGTGCCAGCAGCTATAGGGGGAACTCTGGAAACACCATATATTTT
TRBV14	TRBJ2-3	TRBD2	CASSQELAGVGTDTQYF	TGTGCCAGCAGCCAAGAGTTAGCGGGAGTTGGCACAGATACGCAGTATTTT